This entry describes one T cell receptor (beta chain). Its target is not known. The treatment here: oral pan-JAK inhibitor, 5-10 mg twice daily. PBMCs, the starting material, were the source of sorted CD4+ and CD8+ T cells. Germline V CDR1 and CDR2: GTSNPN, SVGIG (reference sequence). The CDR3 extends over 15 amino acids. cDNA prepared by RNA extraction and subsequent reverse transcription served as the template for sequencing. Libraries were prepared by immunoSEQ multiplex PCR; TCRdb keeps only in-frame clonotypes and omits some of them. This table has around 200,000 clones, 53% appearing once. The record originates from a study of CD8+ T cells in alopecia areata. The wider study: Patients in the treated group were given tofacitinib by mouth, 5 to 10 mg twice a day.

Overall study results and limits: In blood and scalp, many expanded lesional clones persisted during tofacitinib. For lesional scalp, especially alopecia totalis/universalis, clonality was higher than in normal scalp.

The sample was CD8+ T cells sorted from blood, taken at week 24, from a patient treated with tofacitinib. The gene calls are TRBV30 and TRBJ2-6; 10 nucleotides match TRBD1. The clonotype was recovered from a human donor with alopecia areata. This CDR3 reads CATSGTGAGANVLTF. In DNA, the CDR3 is TGTGCTACATCCGGGACAGGGGCTGGGGCCAACGTCCTGACTTTC. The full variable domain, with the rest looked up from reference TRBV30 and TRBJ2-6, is SQTIHQWPATLVQPVGSPLSLECTVEGTSNPNLYWYRQAAGRGLQLLFYSVGIGQISSEVPQNLSASRPQDRQFILSSKKLLLSDSGFYLCATSGTGAGANVLTFGAGSRLTVL.